These 17 T cell receptor beta chains came from one sample sequenced in a study of shared clonotypes between healthy human individuals. Data came from immunoSEQ multiplex PCR; TCRdb stores just in-frame clones and leaves some out. The data contain roughly 2.4 million clones, 90% to 96% of them singletons. The sequenced sample was naive CD4+ T cells sorted from blood. Subset indicated: CD45RA+ positively selected. The receptors shown here come from a man aged 18-30 years in good health.

The chain couples TRBV14 to TRBJ1-2, with D possibly being TRBD1 (5 bases). V was clipped by 3 bases and J by 4 bases, with 15 bases between them. This CDR3 comprises 15 residues. Germline loops: CDR1 SGHDN, CDR2 FVKESK. The CDR3 DNA is TGTGCCAGCAGCCACCCCGGGACCGCCCCCTATGGCTACACCTTC. This translates into CASSHPGTAPYGYTF.

This chain links TRBV6-5 with TRBJ2-7, with D possibly matching TRBD2 (6 bases). The CDR3 has 14 amino acids. Germline V CDR1 and CDR2: MNHEY, SVGAGI. V was trimmed by 6 bases and J by 0 bases, leaving 12 bases between them. The CDR3 loop reads CASSPLEGSYEQYF. CDR3 in DNA: TGTGCCAGCAGCCCCTTGGAGGGCTCCTACGAGCAGTACTTC.

The chain recombines TRBV19 with TRBJ2-2; D remains ambiguous. The CDR3 length is 14 residues. The germline gives CDR1 LNHDA, CDR2 SQIVND (reference sequence). The V gene lost 3 bases and the J gene lost 4 bases, with 9 bases spanning the gap. The CDR3 DNA is TGTGCCAGTAGTATTCGCAGCAGCACCGGGGAGCTGTTTTTT. Amino acid sequence: CASSIRSSTGELFF.

The rearrangement uses TRBV5-1 and TRBJ2-7; D gene unclear. The CDR3 has 15 amino acids. V lost 0 bases to trimming and J lost 4 bases, with 14 bases between them. Germline CDR1 and CDR2: SGHRS and YFSETQ. CDR3 region: CASSLVPQTLYEQYF. The CDR3 nucleotides read TGCGCCAGCAGCTTGGTACCCCAGACCTTATACGAGCAGTACTTC. Complete variable domain (other parts from reference TRBV5-1 and TRBJ2-7): KAGVTQTPRYLIKTRGQQVTLSCSPISGHRSVSWYQQTPGQGLQFLFEYFSETQRNKGNFPGRFSGRQFSNSRSEMNVSTLELGDSALYLCASSLVPQTLYEQYFGPGTRLTVT.

This chain connects TRBV19 to TRBJ1-2; D is undetermined. The CDR3 totals 15 residues. Per germline, CDR1 LNHDA and CDR2 SQIVND (reference sequence). The V end lost 7 bases, the J end lost 0 bases, and 15 bases lay between the germline ends. CDR3 nucleotide sequence: TGTGCCAGTAACTCGCAGAGGAATGCTAACTATGGCTACACCTTC. It codes for CASNSQRNANYGYTF. Drawing the rest from reference TRBV19 and TRBJ1-2, the complete variable domain is DGGITQSPKYLFRKEGQNVTLSCEQNLNHDAMYWYRQDPGQGLRLIYYSQIVNDFQKGDIAEGYSVSREKKESFPLTVTSAQKNPTAFYLCASNSQRNANYGYTFGSGTRLTVV.

CDR3 in DNA: TGTGCCAGCAGTGAACTAGCGGGAGGGCCAGATACGCAGTATTTT. Its translation: CASSELAGGPDTQYF. The V gene is TRBV6-1, the J gene TRBJ2-3; TRBD2 aligns across 12 bases. Germline trimming cut 2 bases from V and 4 bases from J; bases unmatched to any gene: 1. Germline V gene lookup returns CDR1 MNHNS and CDR2 SASEGT. The CDR3 length is 15 residues.

Details on this clone: The same CDR3 is also encoded by other DNA sequences in this sample. The chain has TRBV5-4 and TRBJ2-3; 7 bases map to TRBD1. Germline assignment: CDR1 SGHNT and CDR2 YYREEE (reference sequence). V dropped 0 bases and J dropped 3; count of bases not matched to a gene: 1. This CDR3 contains 14 residues. The CDR3 region has the DNA TGTGCCAGCAGCTTGGACAGGGGTACAGATACGCAGTATTTT. Its translation: CASSLDRGTDTQYF.

This chain links TRBV5-1 with TRBJ2-5; no clear D gene. This CDR3 contains 11 residues. V lost 8 bases and J 3 bases, leaving 8 bases between the germline ends. Germline values: CDR1 SGHRS, CDR2 YFSETQ. The CDR3 coding sequence is TGCGCCAGTACCGCCGAAGAGACCCAGTACTTC. Amino acids: CASTAEETQYF.

The chain combines TRBV11-2 with TRBJ1-1; D is perhaps TRBD1 (6 bases). Germline CDR1 SGHAT, CDR2 FQNNGV. The CDR3 is made up of 13 amino acids. The V end lost 4 bases, the J end lost 6 bases, and 12 bases lay between the germline ends. CDR3 sequence (DNA): TGTGCCAGCAGCTCTATTCGACAGGCTGAAGCTTTCTTT. It translates to CASSSIRQAEAFF. The complete variable domain, with remaining parts taken from reference TRBV11-2 and TRBJ1-1, reads EAGVAQSPRYKIIEKRQSVAFWCNPISGHATLYWYQQILGQGPKLLIQFQNNGVVDDSQLPKDRFSAERLKGVDSTLKIQPAKLEDSAVYLCASSSIRQAEAFFGQGTRLTVV.

The CDR3 coding sequence is TGTGCCAGCAGCCCCAGCCTGACAGGGGAAGAGACCCAGTACTTC. This gives the protein CASSPSLTGEETQYF. The V call is TRBV5-4, the J call TRBJ2-5; 8 nucleotides agree with TRBD1. The CDR3 sequence is 15 residues long. V lost 4 bases, J lost 3 bases, and 8 bases stayed unmatched. Germline V gives CDR1 SGHNT, CDR2 YYREEE (reference sequence).

The chain carries TRBV6-1 and TRBJ2-1; the match to TRBD2 covers 11 bases. The germline V gene has CDR1 MNHNS and CDR2 SASEGT. The V and J ends lost 7 bases and 4 bases, in that order; junction bases with no gene match: 3. CDR3 size: 14 residues. The CDR3 coding sequence is TGTGCCAGCACCGGGACTAGCGGATACAATGAGCAGTTCTTC. It specifies CASTGTSGYNEQFF.

This sequence joins TRBV12-5 and TRBJ1-1; TRBD1 agrees at 11 bases. The CDR3 covers 13 residues. V lost 6 bases, J lost 3 bases, and 0 bases stayed unmatched. CDR1 and CDR2 (germline): LGHNT, FRNRAP. This chain's CDR3 is CASGGQGDTEAFF. The CDR3 DNA follows: TGTGCTAGTGGGGGACAGGGGGACACTGAAGCTTTCTTT.

In its sample, this clone was seen once. The chain carries TRBV30 and TRBJ1-1, with a tentative D call TRBD1 (5 bases). Trimming shortened V by 2 bases and J by 6 bases, and 13 bases separated the two germline ends. The CDR3 is 13 residues long. Germline assignment: CDR1 GTSNPN and CDR2 SVGIG (reference sequence). This CDR3 reads CAWSREGTSEAFF. The CDR3 nucleotides are TGTGCCTGGAGTCGGGAGGGGACCTCTGAAGCTTTCTTT. Supplemented by reference TRBV30 and TRBJ1-1, the full variable domain reads SQTIHQWPATLVQPVGSPLSLECTVEGTSNPNLYWYRQAAGRGLQLLFYSVGIGQISSEVPQNLSASRPQDRQFILSSKKLLLSDSGFYLCAWSREGTSEAFFGQGTRLTVV.

This clone was recorded once. In nucleotides, the CDR3 is TGTGCCAGCAGCTCAACAGGGGGCACCGGGGAGCTGTTTTTT. It yields the protein CASSSTGGTGELFF. The chain links TRBV2 to TRBJ2-2; TRBD1 agrees at 8 bases. This CDR3 comprises 14 residues. Unmatched junction bases numbered 4, after V lost 6 bases and J lost 4 bases. Germline V gene sequence: CDR1 SNHLY, CDR2 FYNNEI.

The rearrangement uses TRBV12-5 and TRBJ2-2, with D possibly called TRBD1 or TRBD2 (5 bases each). Trimming stripped 9 bases from V and 1 base from J, with 12 bases between. Germline loops: CDR1 LGHNT, CDR2 FRNRAP. The CDR3 sequence is 14 residues long. The CDR3 reads CASLGAGNTGELFF. The CDR3 region has the DNA TGTGCTAGCCTCGGGGCGGGGAACACCGGGGAGCTGTTTTTT.

The V and J genes are TRBV7-2 and TRBJ2-1, with 9 nucleotides matching TRBD1. Germline trimming cut 1 base from V and 5 bases from J; bases unmatched to any gene: 3. CDR3 length: 15 amino acids. Germline CDR1 is SGHTA and CDR2 is FQGNSA. Here the CDR3 DNA reads TGTGCCAGCAGCTTAGTGGGACAGGGCAACAATGAGCAGTTCTTC. Its protein product is CASSLVGQGNNEQFF.

CDR3 protein: CASSLVGTSGSSDEQFF. Written as DNA, the CDR3 is TGTGCCAGCAGCTTAGTCGGGACTAGCGGGAGTTCAGATGAGCAGTTCTTC. This chain links TRBV7-2 with TRBJ2-1; 14 nucleotides match TRBD2. Looked up from germline, CDR1 is SGHTA and CDR2 is FQGNSA. V lost 1 base, J lost 8 bases, and 7 bases stayed unmatched. The CDR3 length is 17 residues.